This is a list of T cell receptor beta chains from one sample in a study of CD8 T cells in ankylosing spondylitis. TCRdb reprocessed the 5' RACE reads with MiXCR, giving one entry per CDR3 protein. The sample yields approximately 500,000 distinct CDR3 sequences, approximately 11% seen once. Sequenced input: blood, either unsorted or a sorted T cell fraction (not recorded which). The receptors shown here come from a male donor with ankylosing spondylitis. CDR3s include the opening cysteine and the closing phenylalanine or tryptophan. The D gene is left open where the match is weak. Expanded clones are given a class, and other clones once, few, many or no size at all.

v_call,clone_size,d_call,j_call,cdr3_aa,cdr3_nt
TRBV4-2,many,.,TRBJ2-3,CASSQVSRTDTQYF,TGTGCCAGCAGCCAGGTCTCCCGGACAGATACGCAGTATTTT
TRBV20-1,.,TRBD1,TRBJ1-4,CSANRGTGDEKLFF,TGCAGTGCCAACAGGGGGACAGGAGATGAAAAACTGTTTTTT
TRBV12-3/TRBV12-4,many,.,TRBJ1-5,CASSLGVSNQPQHF,TGTGCCAGCAGTTTAGGAGTTAGCAATCAGCCCCAGCATTTT
TRBV12-3/TRBV12-4,.,.,TRBJ2-1,CASRRAGNSYNEQFF,TGTGCCAGCAGACGAGCGGGTAACTCCTACAATGAGCAGTTCTTC
TRBV3-1,few,.,TRBJ2-2,CASSRSNTGELFF,TGTGCCAGCAGCCGCTCTAACACCGGGGAGCTGTTTTTT
TRBV7-2,few,.,TRBJ2-3,CASRPRTSVSDTQYF,TGTGCCAGCAGGCCTCGAACGTCGGTGTCAGATACGCAGTATTTT
TRBV2,.,.,TRBJ2-2,CASSESGELFF,TGTGCCAGCAGTGAGTCCGGGGAGCTGTTTTTT
TRBV5-1,many,.,TRBJ1-1,CASSLDRGLNTEAFF,TGCGCCAGCAGCTTGGACCGGGGACTGAACACTGAAGCTTTCTTT
TRBV5-1,few,.,TRBJ1-1,CASSLGSETEAFF,TGCGCCAGCAGCTTAGGGAGCGAGACTGAAGCTTTCTTT
TRBV10-3,few,TRBD2,TRBJ2-3,CAISESALAGGQSSTDTQYF,TGTGCCATCAGTGAGTCGGCACTAGCGGGAGGTCAATCTAGCACAGATACGCAGTATTTT
TRBV11-3,many,.,TRBJ2-3,CASGGSGTDTQYF,TGTGCCAGCGGTGGTAGCGGCACAGATACGCAGTATTTT
TRBV7-9,many,.,TRBJ1-1,CASSYQTEAFF,TGTGCCAGCAGCTACCAAACTGAAGCTTTCTTT
TRBV11-2,.,.,TRBJ1-1,CASSLGMGVGTEAFF,TGTGCCAGCAGCTTAGGAATGGGGGTAGGCACTGAAGCTTTCTTT
TRBV29-1,.,.,TRBJ2-1,CSVGVQGSYNEQFF,TGCAGCGTTGGGGTGCAGGGGTCCTACAATGAGCAGTTCTTC
TRBV12-3/TRBV12-4,few,.,TRBJ2-1,CASTLGDTGYIELFF,TGTGCCAGCACCCTGGGGGACACGGGTTACATTGAGCTGTTCTTC
TRBV14,.,.,TRBJ2-1,CASSQDHSANEQFF,TGTGCCAGCAGCCAAGATCACAGTGCGAATGAGCAGTTCTTC
TRBV20-1,.,TRBD1,TRBJ2-1,CSARTPGRDRAYNEQFF,TGCAGTGCTAGAACCCCGGGCAGGGACAGGGCCTACAATGAGCAGTTCTTC
TRBV18,once,.,TRBJ2-2,CASSREGSTGELFF,TGTGCCAGCTCAAGGGAAGGGAGCACCGGGGAGCTGTTTTTT
TRBV7-2,.,TRBD2,TRBJ2-3,CASSPRMGLAGGDTQYF,TGTGCCAGCAGCCCCCGGATGGGCCTAGCGGGAGGGGATACGCAGTATTTT
TRBV7-9,.,.,TRBJ1-2,CASSLDERDLYTF,TGTGCCAGCAGCTTAGACGAACGGGACCTCTACACCTTC
TRBV18,.,TRBD1,TRBJ1-6,CASSPGQGSTPLHF,TGTGCCAGCTCACCGGGACAGGGAAGTACACCCCTCCACTTT
TRBV7-2,once,.,TRBJ2-3,CASSRNGGTQYF,TGTGCCAGCAGTCGCAACGGGGGAACGCAGTATTTT
TRBV2,.,.,TRBJ2-1,CASSGTSNYNEQFF,TGTGCCAGCAGTGGAACTAGTAACTACAATGAGCAGTTCTTC
TRBV20-1,.,.,TRBJ2-3,CSARPWSSTDTQYF,TGCAGTGCTAGACCCTGGTCGTCCACAGATACGCAGTATTTT
TRBV29-1,many,.,TRBJ1-1,CSVLTFVNTEAFF,TGCAGCGTTCTGACATTCGTAAACACTGAAGCTTTCTTT
TRBV13,many,TRBD2,TRBJ2-4,CASRVAGGRNIQYF,TGTGCCAGCAGGGTAGCGGGAGGAAGAAACATTCAGTACTTC
TRBV7-9,many,.,TRBJ1-1,CASSNTRGAFF,TGTGCCAGCAGCAACACTAGGGGAGCTTTCTTT
TRBV4-2,few,.,TRBJ1-3,CASSQDRAGDLGNTIYF,TGTGCCAGCAGCCAAGATAGGGCAGGGGATCTTGGAAACACCATATATTTT
TRBV20-1,few,.,TRBJ2-1,CSARRAGDSEQFF,TGCAGTGCTAGAAGGGCAGGGGACTCTGAGCAGTTCTTC